This T cell receptor beta chain was identified during a study of T cell responses to AZD1222 COVID-19 vaccine. The data were produced by immunoSEQ multiplex PCR, yet TCRdb's version contains in-frame clones alone and is incomplete. This sample has about 170,000 clones, with 80% to 95% found just once. The V segment lost 5 bases and the J segment 7 bases; nucleotides outside the gene matches: 5. Per germline, CDR1 SQVTM and CDR2 ANQGSEA. This CDR3 contains 12 residues. This receptor was obtained from an adult in good health. V is TRBV29-1 and J is TRBJ2-1, with 7 positions matching TRBD2. This sample comprised peripheral blood, obtained on day 0 of AZD1222 vaccination. The CDR3 sequence is CSVSRGENEQFF. The CDR3 DNA follows: TGCAGCGTTAGCCGGGGGGAGAATGAGCAGTTCTTC.